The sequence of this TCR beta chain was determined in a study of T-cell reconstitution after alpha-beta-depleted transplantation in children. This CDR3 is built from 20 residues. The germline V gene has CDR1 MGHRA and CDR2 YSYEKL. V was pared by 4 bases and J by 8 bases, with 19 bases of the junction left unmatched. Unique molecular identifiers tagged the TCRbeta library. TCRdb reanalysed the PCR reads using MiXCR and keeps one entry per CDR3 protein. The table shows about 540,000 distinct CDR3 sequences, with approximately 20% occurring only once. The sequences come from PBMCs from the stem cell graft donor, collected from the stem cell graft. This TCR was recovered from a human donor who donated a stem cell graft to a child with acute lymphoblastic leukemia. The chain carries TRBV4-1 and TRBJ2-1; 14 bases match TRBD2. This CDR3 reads CASSLLSVGTSGSSYDEQFF. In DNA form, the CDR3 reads TGCGCCAGCAGCCTACTTTCGGTTGGGACTAGCGGGAGCTCTTACGATGAGCAGTTCTTC.